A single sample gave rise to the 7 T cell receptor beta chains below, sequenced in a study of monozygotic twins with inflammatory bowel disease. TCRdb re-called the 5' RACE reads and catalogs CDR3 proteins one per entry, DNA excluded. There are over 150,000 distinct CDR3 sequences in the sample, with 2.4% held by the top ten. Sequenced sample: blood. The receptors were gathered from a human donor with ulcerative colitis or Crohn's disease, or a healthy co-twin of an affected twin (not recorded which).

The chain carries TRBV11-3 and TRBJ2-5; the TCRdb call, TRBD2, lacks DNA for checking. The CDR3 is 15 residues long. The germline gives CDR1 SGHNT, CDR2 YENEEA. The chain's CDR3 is CASSNRRASQETQYF.

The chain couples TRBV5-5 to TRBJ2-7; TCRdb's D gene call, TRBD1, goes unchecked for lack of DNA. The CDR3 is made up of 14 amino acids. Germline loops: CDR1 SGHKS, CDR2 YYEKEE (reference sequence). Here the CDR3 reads CASSFGDRPYEQYF. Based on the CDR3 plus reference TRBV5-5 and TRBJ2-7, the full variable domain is DAGVTQSPTHLIKTRGQQVTLRCSPISGHKSVSWYQQVLGQGPQFIFQYYEKEERGRGNFPDRFSARQFPNYSSELNVNALLLGDSALYLCASSFGDRPYEQYFGPGTRLTVT.

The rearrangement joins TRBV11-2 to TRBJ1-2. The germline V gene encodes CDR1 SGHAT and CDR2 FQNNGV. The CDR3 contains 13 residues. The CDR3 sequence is CASSLAQPYGYTF. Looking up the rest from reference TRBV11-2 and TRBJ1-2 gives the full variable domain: EAGVAQSPRYKIIEKRQSVAFWCNPISGHATLYWYQQILGQGPKLLIQFQNNGVVDDSQLPKDRFSAERLKGVDSTLKIQPAKLEDSAVYLCASSLAQPYGYTFGSGTRLTVV.

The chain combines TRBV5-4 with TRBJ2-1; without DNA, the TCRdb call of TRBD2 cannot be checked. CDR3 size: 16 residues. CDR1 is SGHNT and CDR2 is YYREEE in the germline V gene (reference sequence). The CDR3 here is CASSLDFAGAGNEQFF.

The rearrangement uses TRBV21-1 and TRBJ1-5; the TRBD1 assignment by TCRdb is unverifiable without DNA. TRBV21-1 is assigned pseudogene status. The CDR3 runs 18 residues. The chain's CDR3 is CASSEHSGERGRNQPQHF.

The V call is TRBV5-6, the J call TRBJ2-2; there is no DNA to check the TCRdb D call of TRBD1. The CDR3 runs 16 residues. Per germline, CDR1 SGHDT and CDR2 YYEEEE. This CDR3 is CASSLVAGRVTGELFF.

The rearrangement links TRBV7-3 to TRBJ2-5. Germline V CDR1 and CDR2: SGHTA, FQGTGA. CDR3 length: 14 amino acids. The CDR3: CASSLDGAQETQYF.